This TCR beta chain was captured by sequencing in a study of blood T cell repertoires in COVID-19. Turning to the study itself: Samples taken during acute and convalescent COVID-19 were collected in the United States, Italy and Spain. PBMCs, B-cell-depleted T cells, or T cells provided the cDNA or gDNA that made up the material.

Original analysis: How many nucleated cells were present was estimated from reference gene primer amplification. Produced via immunoSEQ multiplex PCR; TCRdb's table is partial and in-frame only. Clone size and V and J calls were adopted from that table, with D and trimming inferred from the DNA. The data contain about 140,000 clones, approximately 85% of them singletons. This TCR derives from a woman of 80 years or more with acute or convalescent COVID-19. The sequencing input was peripheral blood.

The CDR3 bases are TGTGCCAGCACCAACAGGGGGCTTGATCAGCCCCAGCATTTT. Protein: CASTNRGLDQPQHF. This chain uses TRBV2 with TRBJ1-5, with 9 bases identical to TRBD1. V trimming: 7 bases; J trimming: 5 bases; junction bases outside the gene matches: 6. The germline V gene encodes CDR1 SNHLY and CDR2 FYNNEI. There are 14 residues in the CDR3.